This is a list of T cell receptor beta chains from one sample in a study of regulatory T cells in long-lasting Graves disease. In TCRdb, the multiplex PCR reads were re-called with MiXCR into one record per CDR3 protein. The sample shows around 400,000 distinct CDR3 sequences, around a fifth of them seen only once. This specimen was peripheral blood mononuclear cells (PBMCs), taken when the disease was refractory, from a patient treated with antithyroid drugs. The receptors were sampled from a female donor with Graves disease. Both conserved end residues are part of each CDR3. Fields, in order: clone size, J gene, D gene, V gene, CDR3 protein, CDR3 DNA. D genes are given only for firm matches. Clone size is given for some rows only: seen once, a few or many times, or a class if the clone is expanded.

clone_size: many
j_call: TRBJ2-7
d_call: TRBD2
v_call: TRBV5-1
cdr3_aa: CASSSALAGVSYEQYF
cdr3_nt: TGCGCCAGCAGCAGCGCACTAGCGGGAGTTTCCTACGAGCAGTACTTC

clone_size: NA
j_call: TRBJ1-5
d_call: NA
v_call: TRBV6-1
cdr3_aa: CASRANAPNQPQHF
cdr3_nt: TGTGCCAGCAGGGCCAACGCGCCCAATCAGCCCCAGCATTTT

clone_size: few
j_call: TRBJ1-2
d_call: TRBD1
v_call: TRBV6-2/TRBV6-3
cdr3_aa: CASSTGPGQLQEGYTF
cdr3_nt: TGTGCCAGCAGTACCGGCCCGGGACAGCTACAGGAAGGCTACACCTTC

clone_size: NA
j_call: TRBJ2-7
d_call: NA
v_call: TRBV20-1
cdr3_aa: CSARDIVYEQYF
cdr3_nt: TGCAGTGCTAGAGATATAGTATACGAGCAGTACTTC

clone_size: many
j_call: TRBJ2-1
d_call: NA
v_call: TRBV15
cdr3_aa: CATSRDGVKNEQFF
cdr3_nt: TGTGCCACCAGCAGAGACGGGGTCAAGAATGAGCAGTTCTTC

clone_size: many
j_call: TRBJ2-7
d_call: TRBD2
v_call: TRBV15
cdr3_aa: CATSRTSGSYEQYF
cdr3_nt: TGTGCCACCAGCAGGACTAGCGGGAGTTACGAGCAGTACTTC

clone_size: few
j_call: TRBJ2-1
d_call: TRBD1
v_call: TRBV28
cdr3_aa: CASRESGGVEQFF
cdr3_nt: TGTGCCAGCAGAGAATCAGGGGGCGTTGAGCAGTTCTTC

clone_size: NA
j_call: TRBJ1-1
d_call: NA
v_call: TRBV20-1
cdr3_aa: CSAPWVIEAFF
cdr3_nt: TGCAGTGCTCCCTGGGTCATTGAAGCTTTCTTT

clone_size: few
j_call: TRBJ2-3
d_call: TRBD1
v_call: TRBV12-3/TRBV12-4
cdr3_aa: CASSPGQGDTQYF
cdr3_nt: TGTGCCAGCAGTCCAGGACAGGGGGATACGCAGTATTTT

clone_size: many
j_call: TRBJ1-1
d_call: TRBD1
v_call: TRBV6-2/TRBV6-3
cdr3_aa: CASSYTTGDTEAFF
cdr3_nt: TGTGCCAGCAGTTACACGACAGGGGACACTGAAGCTTTCTTT

clone_size: NA
j_call: TRBJ2-5
d_call: TRBD2
v_call: TRBV9
cdr3_aa: CASSVGGSSGGFQETQYF
cdr3_nt: TGTGCCAGCAGCGTAGGAGGGTCTAGCGGGGGCTTTCAAGAGACCCAGTACTTC

clone_size: few
j_call: TRBJ1-1
d_call: NA
v_call: TRBV13
cdr3_aa: CASSLGGAGAFF
cdr3_nt: TGTGCCAGCAGCTTAGGAGGGGCTGGGGCTTTCTTT

clone_size: NA
j_call: TRBJ2-2
d_call: NA
v_call: TRBV19
cdr3_aa: CATQGRRGELFF
cdr3_nt: TGTGCCACCCAGGGGCGCCGCGGGGAGCTGTTTTTT

clone_size: many
j_call: TRBJ2-4
d_call: NA
v_call: TRBV28
cdr3_aa: CASSFTAVAKNIQYF
cdr3_nt: TGTGCCAGCAGTTTCACAGCGGTAGCCAAAAACATTCAGTACTTC

clone_size: many
j_call: TRBJ2-5
d_call: TRBD2
v_call: TRBV29-1
cdr3_aa: CSVAGLAGLETQYF
cdr3_nt: TGCAGCGTGGCGGGACTAGCGGGATTGGAGACCCAGTACTTC

clone_size: once
j_call: TRBJ2-7
d_call: TRBD2
v_call: TRBV20-1
cdr3_aa: CSALLAGQDYEQYF
cdr3_nt: TGCAGTGCTCTGCTAGCGGGACAAGATTACGAGCAGTACTTC

clone_size: few
j_call: TRBJ2-2
d_call: TRBD2
v_call: TRBV28
cdr3_aa: CASRNPGGTSGNTANTGELFF
cdr3_nt: TGTGCCAGCAGGAATCCTGGGGGGACTAGCGGGAATACTGCGAACACCGGGGAGCTGTTTTTT

clone_size: few
j_call: TRBJ2-5
d_call: NA
v_call: TRBV29-1
cdr3_aa: CSVEQETQYF
cdr3_nt: TGCAGCGTCGAACAAGAGACCCAGTACTTC

clone_size: many
j_call: TRBJ2-7
d_call: NA
v_call: TRBV13
cdr3_aa: CASSSGPQTYEQYF
cdr3_nt: TGTGCCAGCAGCTCGGGGCCCCAAACCTACGAGCAGTACTTC

clone_size: many
j_call: TRBJ1-1
d_call: NA
v_call: TRBV28
cdr3_aa: CASRSGFTEAFF
cdr3_nt: TGTGCCAGCAGGTCAGGATTCACTGAAGCTTTCTTT

clone_size: many
j_call: TRBJ2-7
d_call: TRBD1
v_call: TRBV28
cdr3_aa: CASSLGQGAFYEQYF
cdr3_nt: TGTGCCAGCAGTTTGGGGCAGGGGGCTTTCTACGAGCAGTACTTC

clone_size: many
j_call: TRBJ1-4
d_call: NA
v_call: TRBV27
cdr3_aa: CASSSPSRATNEKLFF
cdr3_nt: TGTGCCAGCAGTTCCCCGAGCAGAGCAACTAATGAAAAACTGTTTTTT

clone_size: few
j_call: TRBJ1-1
d_call: NA
v_call: TRBV11-1
cdr3_aa: CASYHRDRGGLKLSFF
cdr3_nt: NA

clone_size: few
j_call: TRBJ2-7
d_call: TRBD2
v_call: TRBV10-2
cdr3_aa: CASSSGTSAYEQYF
cdr3_nt: TGCGCCAGCTCTTCCGGGACTAGCGCCTACGAGCAGTACTTC

clone_size: few
j_call: TRBJ2-2
d_call: NA
v_call: TRBV7-9
cdr3_aa: CASSFQTGELFF
cdr3_nt: TGTGCCAGCAGCTTCCAGACCGGGGAGCTGTTTTTT

clone_size: NA
j_call: TRBJ1-2
d_call: TRBD1
v_call: TRBV12-3/TRBV12-4
cdr3_aa: CASSFTTGGVINYGYTF
cdr3_nt: TGTGCCAGCAGTTTTACCACAGGGGGCGTCATTAACTATGGCTACACCTTC

clone_size: NA
j_call: TRBJ2-7
d_call: TRBD1
v_call: TRBV13
cdr3_aa: CASSLRTGTVSYEQYF
cdr3_nt: TGTGCCAGCAGCTTAAGGACAGGGACAGTCTCCTACGAGCAGTACTTC

clone_size: few
j_call: TRBJ1-2
d_call: NA
v_call: TRBV25-1
cdr3_aa: CAGSESTGYTF
cdr3_nt: TGTGCCGGCAGTGAAAGTACGGGCTACACCTTC

clone_size: many
j_call: TRBJ2-5
d_call: NA
v_call: TRBV3-1
cdr3_aa: CASSQDLTETQYF
cdr3_nt: TGTGCCAGCAGCCAAGATTTGACGGAGACCCAGTACTTC

clone_size: NA
j_call: TRBJ2-1
d_call: TRBD2
v_call: TRBV28
cdr3_aa: CASSPIAGGPGNEQFF
cdr3_nt: TGTGCCAGCAGTCCAATAGCGGGAGGGCCAGGGAATGAGCAGTTCTTC

clone_size: many
j_call: TRBJ2-5
d_call: NA
v_call: TRBV27
cdr3_aa: CASSALTSGAGETQYF
cdr3_nt: TGTGCCAGCAGCGCACTTACATCCGGGGCGGGGGAGACCCAGTACTTC

clone_size: many
j_call: TRBJ1-2
d_call: NA
v_call: TRBV12-3/TRBV12-4
cdr3_aa: CASSDSNISPPEGYTF
cdr3_nt: TGTGCCAGCAGCGATAGTAACATTAGTCCCCCTGAGGGCTACACCTTC

clone_size: few
j_call: TRBJ2-2
d_call: TRBD2
v_call: TRBV19
cdr3_aa: CASSMWGLAGYTGELFF
cdr3_nt: TGTGCCAGTAGTATGTGGGGACTAGCGGGGTACACCGGGGAGCTGTTTTTT

clone_size: once
j_call: TRBJ2-7
d_call: TRBD2
v_call: TRBV20-1
cdr3_aa: CSALLAGGPSYEQYF
cdr3_nt: TGCAGTGCACTTCTAGCGGGAGGGCCGTCCTACGAGCAGTACTTC

clone_size: many
j_call: TRBJ2-5
d_call: TRBD1
v_call: TRBV7-3
cdr3_aa: CASSRTGQETQYF
cdr3_nt: TGTGCCAGCAGTCGGACAGGTCAAGAGACCCAGTACTTC

clone_size: NA
j_call: TRBJ2-5
d_call: NA
v_call: TRBV28
cdr3_aa: CASSLGALYETQYF
cdr3_nt: TGTGCCAGCAGTTTGGGAGCATTATATGAGACCCAGTACTTC

clone_size: once
j_call: TRBJ2-7
d_call: TRBD1
v_call: TRBV10-3
cdr3_aa: CAMRSGQGGYEQYF
cdr3_nt: TGTGCCATGCGTTCTGGACAGGGGGGATACGAGCAGTACTTC

clone_size: NA
j_call: TRBJ1-1
d_call: NA
v_call: TRBV27
cdr3_aa: CASSLKWRETKMNTEAFF
cdr3_nt: TGTGCCAGCAGTTTAAAATGGCGGGAGACAAAAATGAACACTGAAGCTTTCTTT

clone_size: NA
j_call: TRBJ2-2
d_call: NA
v_call: TRBV11-2
cdr3_aa: CASSYLLGGTLNTGELFF
cdr3_nt: TGTGCCAGCAGCTACCTCTTAGGAGGGACACTTAACACCGGGGAGCTGTTTTTT

clone_size: many
j_call: TRBJ1-2
d_call: NA
v_call: TRBV28
cdr3_aa: CASSLAGAGYGYTF
cdr3_nt: TGTGCCAGCAGCCTCGCAGGGGCTGGCTATGGCTACACCTTC

clone_size: many
j_call: TRBJ2-5
d_call: NA
v_call: TRBV25-1
cdr3_aa: CASSVPWGAGEETQYF
cdr3_nt: TGTGCCAGCAGTGTGCCGTGGGGGGCGGGAGAAGAGACCCAGTACTTC

clone_size: NA
j_call: TRBJ2-5
d_call: NA
v_call: TRBV9
cdr3_aa: CASSVEAGGLVETQYF
cdr3_nt: TGTGCCAGCAGCGTAGAGGCTGGGGGGCTCGTAGAGACCCAGTACTTC

clone_size: many
j_call: TRBJ2-6
d_call: TRBD1
v_call: TRBV2
cdr3_aa: CASSAFGDRDPGANVLTF
cdr3_nt: TGTGCCAGCAGTGCTTTTGGGGACAGGGATCCTGGGGCCAACGTCCTGACTTTC

clone_size: few
j_call: TRBJ2-4
d_call: NA
v_call: TRBV12-3/TRBV12-4
cdr3_aa: CASRPQGIDIQYF
cdr3_nt: TGTGCCAGCAGGCCGCAGGGTATAGACATTCAGTACTTC

clone_size: NA
j_call: TRBJ2-7
d_call: NA
v_call: TRBV9
cdr3_aa: CASSAYPSSYEQYF
cdr3_nt: TGTGCCAGCAGCGCCTATCCGAGCTCCTACGAGCAGTACTTC

clone_size: few
j_call: TRBJ2-7
d_call: NA
v_call: TRBV5-6
cdr3_aa: CASSSGWAHEQYF
cdr3_nt: TGTGCCAGCAGCTCAGGGTGGGCCCACGAGCAGTACTTC

clone_size: few
j_call: TRBJ2-2
d_call: NA
v_call: TRBV7-7
cdr3_aa: CASSPRASPGELFF
cdr3_nt: TGTGCCAGCAGTCCCCGGGCCTCCCCCGGGGAGCTGTTTTTT

clone_size: many
j_call: TRBJ2-6
d_call: NA
v_call: TRBV11-1
cdr3_aa: CASSFTVVGANVLTF
cdr3_nt: TGTGCCAGCAGCTTTACCGTTGTTGGGGCCAACGTCCTGACTTTC

clone_size: few
j_call: TRBJ2-7
d_call: TRBD1
v_call: TRBV7-2
cdr3_aa: CASSLTGTASEQYF
cdr3_nt: TGTGCCAGCAGTCTTACCGGGACAGCTAGTGAGCAGTACTTC

clone_size: many
j_call: TRBJ2-7
d_call: NA
v_call: TRBV2
cdr3_aa: CASSEGIQGGKQYF
cdr3_nt: TGTGCCAGCAGTGAAGGAATACAGGGAGGGAAGCAGTACTTC

clone_size: NA
j_call: TRBJ2-1
d_call: TRBD2
v_call: TRBV5-1
cdr3_aa: CASSLVAGNSYNEQFF
cdr3_nt: TGCGCCAGCAGCTTAGTAGCGGGCAACTCCTACAATGAGCAGTTCTTC